This T cell receptor beta chain originates from a study of shared clonotypes between healthy human individuals. The data were produced by immunoSEQ multiplex PCR, yet TCRdb's version contains in-frame clones alone and is incomplete. The sample shows about 2.1 million clones, around 93% of them seen only once. Naivety among CD8 cells was defined by CD45RO negativity and positive CCR7 selection, thereby excluding terminally differentiated effector memory CD45RA+ cells. Trimming took 6 bases from V and 0 from J, leaving 18 bases between them. This CDR3 contains 16 residues. CDR1 MNHEY and CDR2 SMNVEV come from the germline V gene (reference sequence). Study-level findings and limits: Researchers found naive subsets generally carried larger estimated richness than memory subsets.

Comments on this clone: Its cognate antigen is unknown.

The sequence was obtained from a man younger than 35 in good health. Some clones in this sample may be carry-over from other donors' samples. This chain connects TRBV27 to TRBJ2-7; the D gene is possibly TRBD2 (5 bases). The sample comprised naive CD8+ T cells from PBMCs. CDR3 sequence reads: CASSNLPKRDSYEQYF. The CDR3 nucleotides read TGTGCCAGCAGCAACCTGCCTAAACGGGACTCCTACGAGCAGTACTTC.